The 4 T cell receptor beta chains given below trace back to one sample, sequenced in a study of blood T cell repertoires in COVID-19. TCRdb's copy holds only in-frame clones and misses some; the assay was immunoSEQ multiplex PCR. The table lists approximately 89,000 clones, approximately 81% of them singletons. Sequenced material: peripheral blood. These receptor sequences come from a woman in her 70s with acute or convalescent COVID-19.

The V and J genes are TRBV18 and TRBJ2-1; 10 nucleotides match TRBD1. The CDR3 length is 15 residues. The germline V gene has CDR1 KGHSH and CDR2 LQKENI. Germline trimming cut 3 bases from V and 10 bases from J; bases unmatched to any gene: 9. The CDR3 nucleotides are TGTGCCAGCTCACCGGGGGGACAGGGGACGGGAGAGCAGTTCTTC. Its translation: CASSPGGQGTGEQFF.

J is TRBJ2-5 and V is TRBV6-5; tentatively, D is TRBD2 (5 bases). Per germline, CDR1 MNHEY and CDR2 SVGAGI. V was trimmed by 8 bases and J by 3 bases, leaving 13 bases between them. The CDR3 consists of 13 residues. CDR3 region: CASVRGSEETQYF. The CDR3 nucleotides are TGTGCCAGCGTGCGAGGGTCCGAAGAGACCCAGTACTTC.

CDR3 bases: TGTGCCAGCAGTTTCGGGCAGGGGGCGGTGGGCTACACCTTC. Its protein product is CASSFGQGAVGYTF. The V and J genes are TRBV28 and TRBJ1-2; 8 nucleotides agree with TRBD1. This CDR3 is built from 14 residues. The V gene end was trimmed by 3 bases and the J gene end by 8 bases; junction bases not matched to a gene: 8. Germline loops: CDR1 MDHEN, CDR2 SYDVKM.

The V call is TRBV9, the J call TRBJ1-6, with D possibly being TRBD1 (6 bases). Germline V gene lookup returns CDR1 SGDLS and CDR2 YYNGEE. The CDR3 has 15 residues. Trimming took off 0 bases at V and 7 bases at J, with 11 bases between the two ends. CDR3 region: CASSVGETGNSPLHF. CDR3 coding DNA: TGTGCCAGCAGCGTAGGGGAGACAGGCAATTCACCCCTCCACTTT.